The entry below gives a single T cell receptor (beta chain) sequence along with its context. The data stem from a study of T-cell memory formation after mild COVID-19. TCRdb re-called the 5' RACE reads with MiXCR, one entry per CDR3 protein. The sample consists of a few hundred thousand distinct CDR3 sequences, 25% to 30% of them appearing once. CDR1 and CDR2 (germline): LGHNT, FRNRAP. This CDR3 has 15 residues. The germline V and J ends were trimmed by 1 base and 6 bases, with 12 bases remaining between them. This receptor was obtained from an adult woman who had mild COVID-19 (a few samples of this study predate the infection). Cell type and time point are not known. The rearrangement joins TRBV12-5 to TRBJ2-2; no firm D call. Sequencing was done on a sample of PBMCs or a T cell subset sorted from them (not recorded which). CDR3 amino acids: CASGLGSVEAGELFF. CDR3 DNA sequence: TGTGCTAGTGGTTTGGGGTCGGTCGAGGCCGGGGAGCTGTTTTTT.